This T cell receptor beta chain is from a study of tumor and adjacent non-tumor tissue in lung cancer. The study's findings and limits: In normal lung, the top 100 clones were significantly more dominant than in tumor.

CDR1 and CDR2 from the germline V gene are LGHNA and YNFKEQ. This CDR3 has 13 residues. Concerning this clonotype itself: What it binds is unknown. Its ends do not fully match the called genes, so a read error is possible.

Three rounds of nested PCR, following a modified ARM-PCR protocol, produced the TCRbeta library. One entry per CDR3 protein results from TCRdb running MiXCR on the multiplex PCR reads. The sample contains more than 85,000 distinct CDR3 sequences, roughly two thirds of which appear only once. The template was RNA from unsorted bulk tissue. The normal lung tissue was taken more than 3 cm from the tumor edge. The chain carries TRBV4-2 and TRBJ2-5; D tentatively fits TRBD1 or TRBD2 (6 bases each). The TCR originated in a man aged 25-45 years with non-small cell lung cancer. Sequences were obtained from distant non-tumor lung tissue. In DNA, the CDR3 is TGTCCCAGCAGCCAAGGGGGAGGAGAGACCCAGCACTTC. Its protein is CPSSQGGGETQHF.